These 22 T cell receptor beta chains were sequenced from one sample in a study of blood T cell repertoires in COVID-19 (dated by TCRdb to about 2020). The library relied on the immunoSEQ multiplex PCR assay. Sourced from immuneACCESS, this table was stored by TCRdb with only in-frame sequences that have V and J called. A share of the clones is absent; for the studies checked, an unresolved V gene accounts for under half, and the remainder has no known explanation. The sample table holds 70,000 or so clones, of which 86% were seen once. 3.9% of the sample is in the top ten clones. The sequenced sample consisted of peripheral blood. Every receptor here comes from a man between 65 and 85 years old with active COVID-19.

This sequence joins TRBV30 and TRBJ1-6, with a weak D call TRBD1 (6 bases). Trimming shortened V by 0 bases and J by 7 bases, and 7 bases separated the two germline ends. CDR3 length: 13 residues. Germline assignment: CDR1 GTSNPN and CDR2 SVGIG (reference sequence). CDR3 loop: CAWSVGGNSPLHF. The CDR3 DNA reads TGTGCCTGGAGTGTAGGGGGAAATTCACCCCTCCACTTT. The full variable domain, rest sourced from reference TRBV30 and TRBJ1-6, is SQTIHQWPATLVQPVGSPLSLECTVEGTSNPNLYWYRQAAGRGLQLLFYSVGIGQISSEVPQNLSASRPQDRQFILSSKKLLLSDSGFYLCAWSVGGNSPLHFGNGTRLTVT.

The CDR3 reads CASSLGDPGGRGAFF. As DNA, the CDR3 is TGTGCCAGCAGCTTAGGCGACCCGGGAGGCCGGGGAGCTTTCTTT. The chain carries TRBV7-9 and TRBJ1-1; D uncertain. Germline CDR1 reads SEHNR; CDR2 reads FQNEAQ (reference sequence). V was shortened by 1 base and J by 10 bases, with 19 bases between the two germline ends. CDR3 length: 15 amino acids.

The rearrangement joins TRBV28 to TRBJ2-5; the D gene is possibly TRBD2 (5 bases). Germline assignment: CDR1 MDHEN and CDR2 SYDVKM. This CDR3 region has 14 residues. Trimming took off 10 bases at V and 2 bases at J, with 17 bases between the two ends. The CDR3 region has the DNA TGTGCCATCGCATTAGGCGGGCCGCAAGAGACCCAGTACTTC. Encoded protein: CAIALGGPQETQYF.

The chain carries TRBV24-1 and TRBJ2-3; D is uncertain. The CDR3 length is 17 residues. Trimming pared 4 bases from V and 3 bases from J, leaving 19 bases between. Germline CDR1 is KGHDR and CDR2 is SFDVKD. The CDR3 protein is CATSDHPGPVATDTQYF. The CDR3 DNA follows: TGTGCCACCAGTGACCACCCAGGCCCGGTGGCGACAGATACGCAGTATTTT.

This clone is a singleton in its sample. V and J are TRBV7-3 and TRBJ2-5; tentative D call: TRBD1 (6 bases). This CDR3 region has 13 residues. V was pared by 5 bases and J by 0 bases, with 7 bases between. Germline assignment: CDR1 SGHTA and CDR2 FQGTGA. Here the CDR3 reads CASSRDNQETQYF. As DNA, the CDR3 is TGTGCCAGCAGCCGGGACAACCAAGAGACCCAGTACTTC. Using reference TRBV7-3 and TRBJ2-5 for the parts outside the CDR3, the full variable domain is GAGVSQTPSNKVTEKGKYVELRCDPISGHTALYWYRQSLGQGPEFLIYFQGTGAADDSGLPNDRFFAVRPEGSVSTLKIQRTERGDSAVYLCASSRDNQETQYFGPGTRLLVL.

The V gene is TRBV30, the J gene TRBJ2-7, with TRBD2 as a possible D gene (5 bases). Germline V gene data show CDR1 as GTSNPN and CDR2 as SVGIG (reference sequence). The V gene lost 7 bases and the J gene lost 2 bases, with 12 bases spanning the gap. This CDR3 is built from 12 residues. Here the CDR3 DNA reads TGTGCCTCCGCTGTCGGGGCCTACGAGCAGTACTTC. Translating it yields CASAVGAYEQYF.

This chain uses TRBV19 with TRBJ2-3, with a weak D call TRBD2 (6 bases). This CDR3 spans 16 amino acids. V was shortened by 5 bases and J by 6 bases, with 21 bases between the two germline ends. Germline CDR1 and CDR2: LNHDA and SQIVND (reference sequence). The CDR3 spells CASSPWTTRSRDTQYF. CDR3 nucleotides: TGTGCCAGTAGTCCCTGGACTACCCGGAGCCGGGATACGCAGTATTTT. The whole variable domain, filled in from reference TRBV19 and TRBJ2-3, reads DGGITQSPKYLFRKEGQNVTLSCEQNLNHDAMYWYRQDPGQGLRLIYYSQIVNDFQKGDIAEGYSVSREKKESFPLTVTSAQKNPTAFYLCASSPWTTRSRDTQYFGPGTRLTVL.

The CDR3 reads CASSPGSGWYEQYF. CDR3 nucleotide sequence: TGTGCCAGTAGTCCTGGTAGCGGGTGGTACGAGCAGTACTTC. This chain uses TRBV19 with TRBJ2-7, with 7 bases matching TRBD2. The CDR3 is 14 amino acids. V lost 5 bases to trimming and J lost 4 bases; unmatched junction nucleotides: 8. Germline lookup yields CDR1 LNHDA and CDR2 SQIVND (reference sequence).

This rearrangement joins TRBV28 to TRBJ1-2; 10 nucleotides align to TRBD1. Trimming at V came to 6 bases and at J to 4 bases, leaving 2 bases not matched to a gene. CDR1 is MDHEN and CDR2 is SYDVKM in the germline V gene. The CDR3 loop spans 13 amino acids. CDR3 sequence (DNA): TGTGCCAGCAGGACAGGGGGCGTCTATGGCTACACCTTC. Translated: CASRTGGVYGYTF.

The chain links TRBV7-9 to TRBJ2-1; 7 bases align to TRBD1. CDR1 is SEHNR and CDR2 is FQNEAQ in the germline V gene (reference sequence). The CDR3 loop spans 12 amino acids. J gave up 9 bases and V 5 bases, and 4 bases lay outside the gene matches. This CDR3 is CASSPQGSEQFF. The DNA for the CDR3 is TGTGCCAGCAGCCCACAGGGGTCTGAGCAGTTCTTC.

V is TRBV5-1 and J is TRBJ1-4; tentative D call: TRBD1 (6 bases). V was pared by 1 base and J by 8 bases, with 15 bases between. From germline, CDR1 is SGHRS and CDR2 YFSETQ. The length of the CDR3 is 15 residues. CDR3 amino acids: CASSLMGGPGEKLFF. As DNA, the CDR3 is TGCGCCAGCAGCTTGATGGGGGGGCCAGGGGAAAAACTGTTTTTT. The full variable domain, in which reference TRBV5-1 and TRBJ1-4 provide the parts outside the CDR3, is KAGVTQTPRYLIKTRGQQVTLSCSPISGHRSVSWYQQTPGQGLQFLFEYFSETQRNKGNFPGRFSGRQFSNSRSEMNVSTLELGDSALYLCASSLMGGPGEKLFFGSGTQLSVL.

CDR3 bases: TGTGCCAGCAGTTTAGGGCCCGGGGTCGGTACGCCAGATACGCAGTATTTT. This gives the protein CASSLGPGVGTPDTQYF. The chain has TRBV28 and TRBJ2-3, with D possibly being TRBD2 (5 bases). Germline V gene lookup returns CDR1 MDHEN and CDR2 SYDVKM. Trimming cost V 2 bases and J 4 bases, with 19 bases left between them. The CDR3 is made up of 17 amino acids.

CDR3 region: CATSRDRGGYEQYF. CDR3 nucleotide sequence: TGTGCCACCAGCAGAGATCGGGGGGGCTACGAGCAGTACTTC. The chain joins TRBV15 to TRBJ2-7; 8 nucleotides line up with TRBD2. V was clipped by 0 bases and J by 3 bases; unmatched bases: 1. The CDR3 is 14 residues long. From germline, CDR1 is LNHNV and CDR2 YYDKDF (reference sequence).

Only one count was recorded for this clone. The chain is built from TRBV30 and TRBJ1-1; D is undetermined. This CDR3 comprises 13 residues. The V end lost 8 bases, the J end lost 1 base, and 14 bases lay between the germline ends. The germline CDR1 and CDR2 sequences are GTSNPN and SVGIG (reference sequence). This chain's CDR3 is CAARAGPNTEAFF. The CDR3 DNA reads TGTGCCGCCCGCGCGGGCCCGAACACTGAAGCTTTCTTT.

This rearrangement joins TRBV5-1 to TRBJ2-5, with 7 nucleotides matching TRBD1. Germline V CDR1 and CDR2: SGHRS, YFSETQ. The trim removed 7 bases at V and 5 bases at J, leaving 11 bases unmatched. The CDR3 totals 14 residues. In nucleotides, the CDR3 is TGCGCCAGCTGGAAACAGGGGCCTCGGGAGACCCAGTACTTC. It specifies CASWKQGPRETQYF.

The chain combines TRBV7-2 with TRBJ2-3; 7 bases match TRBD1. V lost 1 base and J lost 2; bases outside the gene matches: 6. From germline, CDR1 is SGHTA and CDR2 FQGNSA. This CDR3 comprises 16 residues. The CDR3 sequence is CASSLGWGQTTDTQYF. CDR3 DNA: TGTGCCAGCAGCTTAGGGTGGGGACAGACCACAGATACGCAGTATTTT.

This chain's CDR3 is CAWSVGPDEQFF. CDR3 DNA: TGTGCCTGGAGTGTGGGCCCGGATGAGCAGTTCTTC. This chain connects TRBV30 to TRBJ2-1, with D hard to call. V dropped 0 bases and J dropped 8 bases, with 8 bases sitting between them. Germline assignment: CDR1 GTSNPN and CDR2 SVGIG (reference sequence). This CDR3 region has 12 residues. The full variable domain, with the rest looked up from reference TRBV30 and TRBJ2-1, is SQTIHQWPATLVQPVGSPLSLECTVEGTSNPNLYWYRQAAGRGLQLLFYSVGIGQISSEVPQNLSASRPQDRQFILSSKKLLLSDSGFYLCAWSVGPDEQFFGPGTRLTVL.

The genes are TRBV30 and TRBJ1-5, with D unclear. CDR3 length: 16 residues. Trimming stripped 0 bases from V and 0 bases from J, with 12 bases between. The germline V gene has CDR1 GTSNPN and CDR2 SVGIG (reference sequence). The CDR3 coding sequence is TGTGCCTGGAGTGTCCTTGGGGAGACTAGCAATCAGCCCCAGCATTTT. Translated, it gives CAWSVLGETSNQPQHF.

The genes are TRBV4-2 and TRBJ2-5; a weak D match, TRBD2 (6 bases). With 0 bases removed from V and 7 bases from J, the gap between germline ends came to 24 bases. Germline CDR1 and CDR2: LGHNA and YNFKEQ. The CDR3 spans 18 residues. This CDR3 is CASSQDPVGGQVFGTQYF. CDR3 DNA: TGTGCCAGCAGCCAAGACCCCGTCGGGGGTCAGGTGTTTGGGACCCAGTACTTC.

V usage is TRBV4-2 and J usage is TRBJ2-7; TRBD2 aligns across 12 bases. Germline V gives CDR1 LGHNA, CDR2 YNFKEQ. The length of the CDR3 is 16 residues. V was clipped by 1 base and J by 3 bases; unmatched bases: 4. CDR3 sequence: CASSQGVLAGGYEQYF. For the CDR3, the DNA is TGTGCCAGCAGCCAAGGGGTACTAGCGGGGGGCTACGAGCAGTACTTC.

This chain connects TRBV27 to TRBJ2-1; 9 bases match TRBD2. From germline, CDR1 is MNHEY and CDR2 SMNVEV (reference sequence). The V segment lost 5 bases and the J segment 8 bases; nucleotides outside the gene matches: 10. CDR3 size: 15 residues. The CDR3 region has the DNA TGTGCCAGCAGTGCCTTAGCGGGAGTACTCCATGAGCAGTTCTTC. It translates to CASSALAGVLHEQFF.

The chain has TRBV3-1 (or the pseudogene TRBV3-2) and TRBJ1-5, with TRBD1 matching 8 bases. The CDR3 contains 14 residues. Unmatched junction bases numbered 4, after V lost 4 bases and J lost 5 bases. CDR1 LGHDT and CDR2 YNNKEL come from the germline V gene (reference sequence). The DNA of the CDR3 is TGTGCCAGCAGCCGGAACAGGGGGGATCAGCCCCAGCATTTT. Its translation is CASSRNRGDQPQHF.